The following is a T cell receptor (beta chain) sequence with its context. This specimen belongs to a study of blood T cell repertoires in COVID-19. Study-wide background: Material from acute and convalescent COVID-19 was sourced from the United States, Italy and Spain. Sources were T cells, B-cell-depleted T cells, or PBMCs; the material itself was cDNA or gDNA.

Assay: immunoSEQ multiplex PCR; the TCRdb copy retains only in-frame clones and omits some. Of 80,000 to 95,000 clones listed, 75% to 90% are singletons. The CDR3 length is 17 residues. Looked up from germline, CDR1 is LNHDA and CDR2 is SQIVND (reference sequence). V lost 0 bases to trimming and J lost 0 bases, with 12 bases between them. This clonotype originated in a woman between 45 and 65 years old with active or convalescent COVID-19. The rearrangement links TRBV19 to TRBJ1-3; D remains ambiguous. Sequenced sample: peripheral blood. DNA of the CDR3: TGTGCCAGTAGTATAGAAGGACGGGGATTCTCTGGAAACACCATATATTTT. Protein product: CASSIEGRGFSGNTIYF.